A single T cell receptor beta chain is shown here with its context. Its cognate antigen is unknown. An end of the junction differs from the germline gene, which may be a read error. This record belongs to a study of shared clonotypes between healthy human individuals. Study-wide context: Contributing individuals were a couple of females and three males aged 18 to 49. General study results and limits: Among the subsets, naive ones generally showed larger estimated richness than memory ones.

From germline, CDR1 is GTSNPN and CDR2 SVGIG (reference sequence). This CDR3 is built from 15 residues. TCRdb's copy holds only in-frame clones and misses some; the assay was immunoSEQ multiplex PCR. Of about 710,000 clones in the sample, approximately 77% were seen once. The sample was memory CD4+ T cells sorted from blood. Subset defined: CD45RA-negative fraction. The rearrangement joins TRBV30 to TRBJ1-2; no clear D. This clonotype was sampled from a woman in her twenties or thirties in good health. CDR3 sequence (DNA): TGTGCCTGTCCCGGCGGGGTAGCCTCAATCTATGGCTACATCTTC. Its translation: CACPGGVASIYGYIF.